This T cell receptor beta chain was profiled in a study of T cells expressing NK-cell markers. Study-wide points: CD8+ T cells in six donors included dominant NKG2C+ clonotypes at roughly 1.0-8%. Once again these clonotypes came out on top in the CD3+CD56-NKG2C+ fraction of a few donors.

A word on this clonotype: Its specificity is not known.

TCR beta cDNA was made by 5'RACE template switching with UMIs. TCRdb reanalyzed the 5' RACE reads, giving one entry per CDR3 protein sequence and no DNA. The repertoire table contains 130,000 to 150,000 distinct CDR3 sequences. Germline CDR1 LNHDA, CDR2 SQIVND (reference sequence). This CDR3 contains 13 residues. This clonotype was sampled from a young man in good health. The V gene is TRBV19, the J gene TRBJ1-5; absent DNA, TCRdb's TRBD1 call cannot be checked. Sequencing input: blood T cells: a sorted CD56 or NKG2C T cell subset, CD4+ or CD8+ T cells, or bulk PBMC T cells (not recorded which). CDR3 residues: CAPDSKNNQPQHF.